These T cell receptor beta chains were read from a single sample in a study of blood T cell repertoires in COVID-19. TCRdb keeps only in-frame clones here, not all; method: immunoSEQ multiplex PCR. The data contain tens of thousands of clones, 89% of them singletons. The sequenced sample was peripheral blood. The receptors were sampled from an older woman with COVID-19, enrolled during active disease. The CDR3 runs from the conserved cysteine through the conserved F or W.

j_call	v_call	cdr3_aa
TRBJ2-2	TRBV19	CASSPKGGAGELFF
TRBJ2-1	TRBV2	CASSARGRGNNEQFF
TRBJ2-3	TRBV2	CASSLQGPTDTQYF
TRBJ2-7	TRBV7-2	CASSSTGGLTYEQYF
TRBJ2-2	TRBV19	CASLTSGSDTGELFF
TRBJ2-7	TRBV5-4	CASSANSGNSPYEQYF
TRBJ1-2	TRBV27	CASSRKGENYGYTF
TRBJ1-6	TRBV6-5	CASSLTVNHNSPLHF
TRBJ1-5	TRBV19	CASTQTTGINQPQHF
TRBJ1-4	TRBV5-8	CASSRGDNEKLFF
TRBJ2-1	TRBV27	CASRVGLAGGNEQFF
TRBJ2-1	TRBV16	CASSQNPQNSYNEQFF
TRBJ2-7	TRBV6-5	CASSYSRSSSYEQYF
TRBJ2-1	TRBV10-3	CAISESGNYNEQFF
TRBJ1-2	TRBV6-5	CASSYSAARGDGYTF
TRBJ2-3	TRBV6-6	CASSYLGGSTDTQYF
TRBJ2-3	TRBV2	CASSAGLDYDTQYF
TRBJ2-2	TRBV7-9	CASSPGLAGSTGELFF
TRBJ2-1	TRBV18	CASSPQQGVNPDNEQFF
TRBJ1-5	TRBV4-2	CASSPGTDNQPQHF